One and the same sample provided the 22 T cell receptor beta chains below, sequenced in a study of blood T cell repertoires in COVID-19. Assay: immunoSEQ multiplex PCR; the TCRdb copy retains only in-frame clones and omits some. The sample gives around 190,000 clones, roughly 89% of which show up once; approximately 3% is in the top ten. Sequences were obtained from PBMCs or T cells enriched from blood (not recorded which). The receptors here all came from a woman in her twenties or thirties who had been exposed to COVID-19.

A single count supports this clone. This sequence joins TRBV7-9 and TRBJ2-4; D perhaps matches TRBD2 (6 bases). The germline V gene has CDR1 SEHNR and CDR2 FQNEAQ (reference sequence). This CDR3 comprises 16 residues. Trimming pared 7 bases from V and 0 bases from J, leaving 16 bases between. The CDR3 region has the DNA TGTGCCAGCACCCTTATTCGGGACTCAGCCAAAAACATTCAGTACTTC. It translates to CASTLIRDSAKNIQYF. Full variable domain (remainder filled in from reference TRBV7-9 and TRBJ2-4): DTGVSQNPRHKITKRGQNVTFRCDPISEHNRLYWYRQTLGQGPEFLTYFQNEAQLEKSRLLSDRFSAERPKGSFSTLEIQRTEQGDSAMYLCASTLIRDSAKNIQYFGAGTRLSVL.

As DNA, the CDR3 is TGTGCCAGCAGGGTCGGACAGGGTCAACTATACGAGCAGTACTTC. It specifies CASRVGQGQLYEQYF. J is TRBJ2-7 and V is TRBV2; 8 nucleotides line up with TRBD1. Trimming took 6 bases from V and 4 from J; bases not matched to a gene: 11. The CDR3 is made up of 15 amino acids. Looked up from germline, CDR1 is SNHLY and CDR2 is FYNNEI.

CDR3 in DNA: TGTGCCAGCAGCGAAGTGGGGGGGGTGGCAGATACGCAGTATTTT. It is translated as CASSEVGGVADTQYF. V usage is TRBV7-2 and J usage is TRBJ2-3, with 7 nucleotides matching TRBD2. Looked up from germline, CDR1 is SGHTA and CDR2 is FQGNSA. V was pared by 5 bases and J by 4 bases, with 9 bases of the junction left unmatched. This CDR3 comprises 15 residues. The full variable domain, in which reference TRBV7-2 and TRBJ2-3 provide the parts outside the CDR3, is GAGVSQSPSNKVTEKGKDVELRCDPISGHTALYWYRQSLGQGLEFLIYFQGNSAPDKSGLPSDRFSAERTGGSVSTLTIQRTQQEDSAVYLCASSEVGGVADTQYFGPGTRLTVL.

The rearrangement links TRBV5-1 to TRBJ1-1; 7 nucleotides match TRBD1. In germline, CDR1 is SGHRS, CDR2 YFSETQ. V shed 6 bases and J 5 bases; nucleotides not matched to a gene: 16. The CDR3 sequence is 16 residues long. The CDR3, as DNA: TGCGCCAGCACTCCGTTCGACAGGGAGTTATGGACTGAAGCTTTCTTT. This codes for CASTPFDRELWTEAFF.

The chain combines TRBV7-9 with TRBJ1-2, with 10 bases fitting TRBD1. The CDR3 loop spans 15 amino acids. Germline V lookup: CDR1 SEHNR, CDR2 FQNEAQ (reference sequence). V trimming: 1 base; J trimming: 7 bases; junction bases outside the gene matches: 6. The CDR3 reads CASSLGSGTGAGYTF. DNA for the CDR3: TGTGCCAGCAGCTTAGGGTCCGGGACAGGGGCTGGCTACACCTTC.

The CDR3 DNA sequence: TGTGCCAGCAGCCAAGGGCCAGAGGCCCCCGCGGGGTCAGGTGAGACCCAGTACTTC. Amino acids: CASSQGPEAPAGSGETQYF. The chain uses TRBV14 and TRBJ2-5, with a possible D match to TRBD2 (6 bases). Germline V gene lookup returns CDR1 SGHDN and CDR2 FVKESK. The CDR3 spans 19 residues. V lost 1 base and J lost 5, with 26 bases in between.

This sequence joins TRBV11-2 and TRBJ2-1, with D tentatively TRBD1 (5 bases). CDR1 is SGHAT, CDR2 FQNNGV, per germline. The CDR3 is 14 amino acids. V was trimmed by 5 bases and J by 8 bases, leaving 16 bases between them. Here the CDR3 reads CASSPQGFEDEQFF. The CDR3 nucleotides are TGTGCCAGCAGCCCGCAGGGTTTCGAAGATGAGCAGTTCTTC.

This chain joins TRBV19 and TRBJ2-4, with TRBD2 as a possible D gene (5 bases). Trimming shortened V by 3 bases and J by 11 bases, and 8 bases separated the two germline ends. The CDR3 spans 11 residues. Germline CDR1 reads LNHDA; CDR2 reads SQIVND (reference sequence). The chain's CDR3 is CASSIGLLQYF. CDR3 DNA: TGTGCCAGTAGTATCGGACTGCTTCAGTACTTC.

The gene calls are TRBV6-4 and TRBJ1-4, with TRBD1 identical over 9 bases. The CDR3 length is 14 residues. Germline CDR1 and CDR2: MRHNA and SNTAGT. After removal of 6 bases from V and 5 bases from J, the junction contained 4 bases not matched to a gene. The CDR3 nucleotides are TGTGCCAGCAGCCCTGGACAGGGGAATGAAAAACTGTTTTTT. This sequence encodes CASSPGQGNEKLFF.

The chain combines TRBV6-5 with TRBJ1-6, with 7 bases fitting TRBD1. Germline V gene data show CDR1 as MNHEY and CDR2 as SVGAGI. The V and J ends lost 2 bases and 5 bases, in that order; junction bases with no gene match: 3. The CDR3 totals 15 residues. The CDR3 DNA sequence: TGTGCCAGCAGTTACGCCGGGACAGATAATTCACCCCTCCACTTT. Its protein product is CASSYAGTDNSPLHF.

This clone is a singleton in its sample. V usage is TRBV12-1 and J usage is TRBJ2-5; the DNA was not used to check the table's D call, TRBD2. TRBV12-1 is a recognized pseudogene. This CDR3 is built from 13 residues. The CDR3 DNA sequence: TGTGCCAGCAGCTTTTTAGCGTTTGAGACCCAGTACTTC. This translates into CASSFLAFETQYF.

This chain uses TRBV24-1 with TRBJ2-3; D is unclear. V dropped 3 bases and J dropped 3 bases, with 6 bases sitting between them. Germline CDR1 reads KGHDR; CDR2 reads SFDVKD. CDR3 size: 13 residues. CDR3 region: CATSDHLTDTQYF. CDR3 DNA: TGTGCCACCAGTGATCATCTAACAGATACGCAGTATTTT.

The CDR3 bases are TGTGCCAGCAGCTTAGGAGGTCTAGCGGGGGTAGTGGATACGCAGTATTTT. Translating gives CASSLGGLAGVVDTQYF. The V gene is TRBV7-2, the J gene TRBJ2-3; 10 bases agree with TRBD2. From germline, CDR1 is SGHTA and CDR2 FQGNSA. After removal of 1 base from V and 6 bases from J, the junction contained 10 bases not matched to a gene. CDR3 length equals 17 residues. Using reference TRBV7-2 and TRBJ2-3 for the parts outside the CDR3, the full variable domain is GAGVSQSPSNKVTEKGKDVELRCDPISGHTALYWYRQSLGQGLEFLIYFQGNSAPDKSGLPSDRFSAERTGGSVSTLTIQRTQQEDSAVYLCASSLGGLAGVVDTQYFGPGTRLTVL.

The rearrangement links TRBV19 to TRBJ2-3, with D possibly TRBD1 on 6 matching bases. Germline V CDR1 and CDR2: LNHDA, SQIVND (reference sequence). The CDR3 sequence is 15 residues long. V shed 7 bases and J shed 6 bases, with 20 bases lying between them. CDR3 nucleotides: TGTGCCAGTACCCCTTATTGGGGGCAACATGATACGCAGTATTTT. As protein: CASTPYWGQHDTQYF. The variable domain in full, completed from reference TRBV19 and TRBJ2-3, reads DGGITQSPKYLFRKEGQNVTLSCEQNLNHDAMYWYRQDPGQGLRLIYYSQIVNDFQKGDIAEGYSVSREKKESFPLTVTSAQKNPTAFYLCASTPYWGQHDTQYFGPGTRLTVL.

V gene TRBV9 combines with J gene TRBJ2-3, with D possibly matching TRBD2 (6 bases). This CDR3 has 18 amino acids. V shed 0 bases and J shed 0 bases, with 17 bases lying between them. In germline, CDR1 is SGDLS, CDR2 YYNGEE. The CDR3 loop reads CASSVGFVGGESTDTQYF. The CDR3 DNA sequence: TGTGCCAGCAGCGTAGGATTCGTCGGCGGGGAAAGCACAGATACGCAGTATTTT.

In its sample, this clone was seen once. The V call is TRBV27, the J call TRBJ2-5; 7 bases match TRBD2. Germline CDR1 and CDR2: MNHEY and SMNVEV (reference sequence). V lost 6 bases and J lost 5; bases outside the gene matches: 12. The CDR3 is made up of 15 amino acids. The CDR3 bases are TGTGCCAGCAGGGCCGCGGAGGGGAGGGTGGAGACCCAGTACTTC. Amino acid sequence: CASRAAEGRVETQYF.

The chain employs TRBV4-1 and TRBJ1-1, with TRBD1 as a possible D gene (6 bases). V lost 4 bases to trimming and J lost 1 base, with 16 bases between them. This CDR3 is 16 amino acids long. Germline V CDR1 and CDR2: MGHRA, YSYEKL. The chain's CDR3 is CASSRAGTGPNTEAFF. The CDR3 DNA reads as TGCGCCAGCAGCCGAGCCGGTACAGGGCCGAACACTGAAGCTTTCTTT.

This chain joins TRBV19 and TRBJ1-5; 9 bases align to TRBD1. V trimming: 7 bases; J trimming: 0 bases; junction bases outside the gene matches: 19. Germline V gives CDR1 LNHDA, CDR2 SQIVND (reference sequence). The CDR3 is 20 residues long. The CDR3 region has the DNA TGTGCCAGTAATCCGATGGGATGGGGACAGGGTAGGCATAGCAATCAGCCCCAGCATTTT. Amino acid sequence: CASNPMGWGQGRHSNQPQHF.

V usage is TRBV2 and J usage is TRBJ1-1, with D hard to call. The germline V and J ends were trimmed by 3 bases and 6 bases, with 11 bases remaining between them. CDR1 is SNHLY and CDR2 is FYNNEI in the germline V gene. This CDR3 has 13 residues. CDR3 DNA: TGTGCCAGCAGTGACGGAACTAACCCTGAAGCTTTCTTT. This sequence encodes CASSDGTNPEAFF. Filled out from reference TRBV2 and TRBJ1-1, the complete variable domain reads EPEVTQTPSHQVTQMGQEVILRCVPISNHLYFYWYRQILGQKVEFLVSFYNNEISEKSEIFDDQFSVERPDGSNFTLKIRSTKLEDSAMYFCASSDGTNPEAFFGQGTRLTVV.

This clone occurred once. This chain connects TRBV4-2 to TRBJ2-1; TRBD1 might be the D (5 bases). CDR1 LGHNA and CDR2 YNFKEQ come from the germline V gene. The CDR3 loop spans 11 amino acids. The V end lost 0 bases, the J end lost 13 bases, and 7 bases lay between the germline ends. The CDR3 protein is CASSQDGAQFF. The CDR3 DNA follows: TGTGCCAGCAGCCAAGATGGGGCCCAGTTCTTC.

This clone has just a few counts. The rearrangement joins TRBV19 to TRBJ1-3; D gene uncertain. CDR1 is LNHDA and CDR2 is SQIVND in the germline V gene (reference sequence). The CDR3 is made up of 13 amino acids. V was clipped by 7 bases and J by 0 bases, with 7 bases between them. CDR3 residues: CASKLDSGNTIYF. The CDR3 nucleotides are TGTGCCAGTAAACTAGACTCTGGAAACACCATATATTTT.

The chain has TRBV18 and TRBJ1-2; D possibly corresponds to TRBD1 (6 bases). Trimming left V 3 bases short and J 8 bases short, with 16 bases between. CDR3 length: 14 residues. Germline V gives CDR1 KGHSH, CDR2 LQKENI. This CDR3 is CASSPTNRAQGYTF. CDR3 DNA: TGTGCCAGCTCACCTACTAACAGGGCTCAAGGCTACACCTTC.